What follows are 17 T cell receptor beta chains derived from one specimen sequenced in a study of CD8+CD57+ T cells in acquired aplastic anemia. The use of genomic DNA as template underpinned the TCR beta VDJ and CDR3 profiling. Using its own MiXCR run on the reads, TCRdb lists one record per CDR3 protein. Among approximately 270,000 distinct CDR3 sequences listed, about 56% were seen once. Input material: sorted CD4+, CD8+, or CD8+CD57+ T cells (not recorded which) from PBMCs. The receptors stem from a human donor with severe aplastic anemia or a healthy control (not recorded which).

This clonotype came up many times. This chain connects TRBV19 to TRBJ1-5, with TRBD1 matching 8 bases. J was trimmed by 6 bases and V by 8 bases; bases with no gene match: 0. Germline values: CDR1 LNHDA, CDR2 SQIVND (reference sequence). The CDR3 consists of 11 residues. The CDR3 nucleotides are TGTGCCAGTGGACAGGGTCAGCCCCAGCATTTT. It encodes CASGQGQPQHF.

This clonotype was counted at least ten times. V is TRBV19 and J is TRBJ1-1; 8 nucleotides match TRBD1. Trimming cost V 1 base and J 2 bases; bases outside gene matches: 9. The CDR3 runs to 17 residues. Germline CDR1 LNHDA, CDR2 SQIVND (reference sequence). The CDR3 coding sequence is TGTGCCAGTAGTATAGGTCCAGGACAGGGACGAAACACTGAAGCTTTCTTT. Protein product: CASSIGPGQGRNTEAFF.

This chain connects TRBV3-1 to TRBJ1-4; 9 bases fit TRBD1. Germline V gene data show CDR1 as LGHDT and CDR2 as YNNKEL (reference sequence). J gave up 7 bases and V 1 base, and 4 bases lay outside the gene matches. The CDR3 is made up of 15 amino acids. In DNA, the CDR3 is TGTGCCAGCAGCCAAGTTGTGACAGGGGGTGAAAAACTGTTTTTT. This encodes CASSQVVTGGEKLFF.

This chain links TRBV24-1 with TRBJ2-5; D unclear. V gave up 3 bases and J gave up 7 bases, with 14 bases separating them. There are 14 residues in the CDR3. Germline V gene data show CDR1 as KGHDR and CDR2 as SFDVKD. Here the CDR3 DNA reads TGTGCCACCAGTGATCCTGGACCCACGGGGACCCAGTACTTC. Translating it yields CATSDPGPTGTQYF.

There are a few counts of this clonotype. This chain uses TRBV25-1 with TRBJ2-1; 11 bases line up with TRBD1. The CDR3 runs 15 residues. Unmatched junction bases numbered 7, after V lost 7 bases and J lost 5 bases. Per germline, CDR1 MGHDK and CDR2 SYGVNS. DNA for the CDR3: TGTGCCAGCACCTCGGGACAGGGGGTTGACAATGAGCAGTTCTTC. Residues: CASTSGQGVDNEQFF.

The rearrangement joins TRBV7-2 to TRBJ2-1, with 9 positions matching TRBD1. The J call may be in error: the DNA end matches TRBJ2-7 better. Germline loops: CDR1 SGHTA, CDR2 FQGNSA. The CDR3 loop spans 15 amino acids. CDR3 protein: CASRSSGTGPHEQYF. CDR3 nucleotides: TGTGCCAGCAGGTCCTCCGGGACAGGGCCCCACGAGCAGTACTTC.

For the CDR3, the DNA is TGTGCCAGCAGGTTTTGGACAACGAACACCGGGGAGCTGTTTTTT. Translated, it gives CASRFWTTNTGELFF. The V and J genes are TRBV2 and TRBJ2-2; TRBD1 is a possible D gene (5 bases). Trimming left V 6 bases short and J 0 bases short, with 11 bases between. Germline lookup yields CDR1 SNHLY and CDR2 FYNNEI. The CDR3 contains 15 residues.

The V call is TRBV5-1, the J call TRBJ2-3; the match to TRBD2 covers 7 bases. The CDR3 has 15 residues. Germline values: CDR1 SGHRS, CDR2 YFSETQ. The V segment lost 0 bases and the J segment 0 bases; nucleotides outside the gene matches: 1. The CDR3 DNA reads as TGCGCCAGCAGCTTGGCTAGCGGAAGCACAGATACGCAGTATTTT. It specifies CASSLASGSTDTQYF.

The chain couples TRBV12-3 or TRBV12-4 to TRBJ2-2; 12 nucleotides match TRBD2. The CDR3 loop spans 17 amino acids. After removal of 4 bases from V and 5 bases from J, the junction contained 8 bases not matched to a gene. The DNA for the CDR3 is TGTGCCAGCAGTTACGGACTAGCGGGAAAGGGGACCGGGGAGCTGTTTTTT. Protein product: CASSYGLAGKGTGELFF.

This clonotype was recorded once. This chain joins TRBV7-8 and TRBJ2-7, with TRBD2 as a possible D gene (5 bases). Germline-derived CDR1 and CDR2 are SGHVS and FQNEAQ. Trimming removed 5 bases at V and 0 bases at J, with 11 bases between. This CDR3 spans 14 amino acids. CDR3 sequence: CASSVEGTSYEQYF. The DNA of the CDR3 is TGTGCCAGCAGCGTAGAGGGAACCTCCTACGAGCAGTACTTC.

V gene TRBV7-8 combines with J gene TRBJ1-4, with 7 bases aligning to TRBD1. V lost 5 bases, J lost 7 bases, and 28 bases stayed unmatched. CDR3 size: 21 residues. Germline lookup yields CDR1 SGHVS and CDR2 FQNEAQ. The CDR3 region is CASSPGRGQAAFNSVGEKLFF. CDR3 nucleotide sequence: TGTGCCAGCAGCCCAGGACGTGGACAGGCCGCGTTCAACAGCGTCGGTGAAAAACTGTTTTTT.

This clonotype was seen repeatedly, ten times or more. The chain recombines TRBV12-5 with TRBJ2-3; unclear D gene. With 7 bases removed from V and 0 bases from J, the gap between germline ends came to 5 bases. Per the germline V gene, CDR1 is LGHNT and CDR2 is FRNRAP. The CDR3 covers 12 residues. CDR3: CASAMSTDTQYF. DNA of the CDR3: TGTGCTAGTGCAATGAGCACAGATACGCAGTATTTT.

The CDR3 coding sequence is TGCGCCAGCAGCTTGGATACAGACGACAGGGGTCCCACCCTCCACTTT. Translation gives CASSLDTDDRGPTLHF. V and J are TRBV5-1 and TRBJ1-6; 8 bases are shared with TRBD1. Germline V lookup: CDR1 SGHRS, CDR2 YFSETQ. V lost 0 bases and J lost 14; bases outside the gene matches: 13. The CDR3 extends over 16 amino acids.

The gene calls are TRBV9 and TRBJ2-3; 7 nucleotides agree with TRBD2. J lost 4 bases, V lost 0 bases, and 8 bases had no gene match. The CDR3 sequence is 16 residues long. CDR1 and CDR2 from the germline V gene are SGDLS and YYNGEE. The CDR3: CASSVGRQGGADTQYF. The CDR3 DNA is TGTGCCAGCAGCGTAGGCCGGCAGGGAGGGGCAGATACGCAGTATTTT.

The rearrangement links TRBV7-9 to TRBJ2-5, with 11 bases matching TRBD1. From germline, CDR1 is SEHNR and CDR2 FQNEAQ (reference sequence). V gave up 0 bases and J gave up 5 bases; unmatched junction bases: 5. This CDR3 has 16 amino acids. CDR3 DNA sequence: TGTGCCAGCAGCTTAGCCCGGACAGGGGGCGGCGAGACCCAGTACTTC. Translating gives CASSLARTGGGETQYF.

This clonotype occurred many times. This chain links TRBV19 with TRBJ1-5, with 8 bases that match TRBD1. Germline CDR1 and CDR2: LNHDA and SQIVND (reference sequence). V shed 0 bases and J 2 bases; nucleotides not matched to a gene: 9. The CDR3 has 18 residues. The CDR3 sequence: CASSIDRYRGVGNQPQHF. The DNA of the CDR3 is TGTGCCAGTAGTATAGATCGGTACAGGGGGGTTGGCAATCAGCCCCAGCATTTT. Using reference TRBV19 and TRBJ1-5 for the parts outside the CDR3, the full variable domain is DGGITQSPKYLFRKEGQNVTLSCEQNLNHDAMYWYRQDPGQGLRLIYYSQIVNDFQKGDIAEGYSVSREKKESFPLTVTSAQKNPTAFYLCASSIDRYRGVGNQPQHFGDGTRLSIL.

V gene TRBV29-1 combines with J gene TRBJ2-1; no clear D gene. Germline CDR1 SQVTM, CDR2 ANQGSEA. Trimming took 1 base from V and 4 from J, leaving 17 bases between them. The CDR3 spans 16 residues. CDR3: CSVEGRETPQYNEQFF. For the CDR3, the DNA is TGCAGCGTTGAAGGGCGTGAAACCCCCCAGTACAATGAGCAGTTCTTC.